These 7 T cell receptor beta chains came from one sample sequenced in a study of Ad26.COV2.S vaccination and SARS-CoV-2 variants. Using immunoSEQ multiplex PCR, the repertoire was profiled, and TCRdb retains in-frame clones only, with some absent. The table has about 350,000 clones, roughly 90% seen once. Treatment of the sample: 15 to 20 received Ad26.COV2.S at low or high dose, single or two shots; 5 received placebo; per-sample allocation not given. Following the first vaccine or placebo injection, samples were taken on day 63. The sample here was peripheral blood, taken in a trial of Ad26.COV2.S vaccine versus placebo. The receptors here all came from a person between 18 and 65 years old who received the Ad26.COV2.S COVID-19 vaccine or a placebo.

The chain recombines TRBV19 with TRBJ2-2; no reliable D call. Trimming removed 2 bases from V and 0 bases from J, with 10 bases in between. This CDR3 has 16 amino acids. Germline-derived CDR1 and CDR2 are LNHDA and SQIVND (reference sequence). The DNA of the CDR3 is TGTGCCAGTAGTATAATCTGGGCCACGAACACCGGGGAGCTGTTTTTT. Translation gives CASSIIWATNTGELFF.

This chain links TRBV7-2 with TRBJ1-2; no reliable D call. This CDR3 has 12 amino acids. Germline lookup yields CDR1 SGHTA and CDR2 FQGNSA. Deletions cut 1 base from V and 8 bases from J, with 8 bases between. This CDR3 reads CASSLGPGGYTF. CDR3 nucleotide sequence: TGTGCCAGCAGCTTAGGCCCTGGGGGCTACACCTTC.

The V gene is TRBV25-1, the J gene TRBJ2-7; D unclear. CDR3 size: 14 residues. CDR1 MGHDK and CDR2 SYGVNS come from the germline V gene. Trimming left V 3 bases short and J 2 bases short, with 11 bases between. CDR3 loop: CASSDPRRTYEQYF. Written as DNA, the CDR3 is TGTGCCAGCAGTGATCCCCGCAGGACCTACGAGCAGTACTTC.

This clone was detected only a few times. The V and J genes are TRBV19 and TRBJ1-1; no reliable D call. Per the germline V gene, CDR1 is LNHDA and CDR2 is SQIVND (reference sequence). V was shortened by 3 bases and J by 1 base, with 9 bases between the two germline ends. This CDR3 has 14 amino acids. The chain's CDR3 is CASSIVTPNTEAFF. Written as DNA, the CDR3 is TGTGCCAGTAGTATCGTGACACCGAACACTGAAGCTTTCTTT.

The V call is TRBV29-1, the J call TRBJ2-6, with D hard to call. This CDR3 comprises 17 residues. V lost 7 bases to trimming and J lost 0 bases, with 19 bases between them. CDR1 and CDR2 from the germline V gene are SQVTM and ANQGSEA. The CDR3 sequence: CSALSFSNNSGANVLTF. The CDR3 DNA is TGCAGCGCCTTATCATTTAGCAATAACTCTGGGGCCAACGTCCTGACTTTC.

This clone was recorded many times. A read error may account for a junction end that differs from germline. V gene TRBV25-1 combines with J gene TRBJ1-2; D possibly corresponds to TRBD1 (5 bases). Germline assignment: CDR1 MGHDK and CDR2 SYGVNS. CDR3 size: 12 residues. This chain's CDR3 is CASSDYGDERVF. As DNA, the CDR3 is TGTGCCAGCAGTGATTATGGGGACGAACGTGTCTTC.

The CDR3 region has the DNA TGTGCCAGCAGCTTGAGAGGTTTGAACACTGAAGCTTTCTTT. This gives the protein CASSLRGLNTEAFF. The rearrangement uses TRBV5-6 and TRBJ1-1; D remains ambiguous. V lost 1 base and J lost 0, with 7 bases in between. The CDR3 has 14 residues. Germline lookup yields CDR1 SGHDT and CDR2 YYEEEE.